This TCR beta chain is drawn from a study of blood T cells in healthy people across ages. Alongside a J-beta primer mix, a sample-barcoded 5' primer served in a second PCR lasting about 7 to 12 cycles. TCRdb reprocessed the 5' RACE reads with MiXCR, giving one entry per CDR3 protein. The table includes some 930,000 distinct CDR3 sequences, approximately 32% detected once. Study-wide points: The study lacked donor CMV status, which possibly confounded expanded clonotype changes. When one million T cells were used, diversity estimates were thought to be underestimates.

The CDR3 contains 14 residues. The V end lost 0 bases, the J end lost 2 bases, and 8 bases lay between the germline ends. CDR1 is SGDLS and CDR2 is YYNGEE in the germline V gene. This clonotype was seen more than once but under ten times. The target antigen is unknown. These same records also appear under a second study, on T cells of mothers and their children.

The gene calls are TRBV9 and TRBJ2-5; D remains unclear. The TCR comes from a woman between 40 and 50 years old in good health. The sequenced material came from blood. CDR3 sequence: CASSVGNLQETQYF. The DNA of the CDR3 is TGTGCCAGCAGCGTAGGAAACTTACAAGAGACCCAGTACTTC. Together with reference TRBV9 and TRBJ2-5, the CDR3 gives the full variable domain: DSGVTQTPKHLITATGQRVTLRCSPRSGDLSVYWYQQSLDQGLQFLIQYYNGEERAKGNILERFSAQQFPDLHSELNLSSLELGDSALYFCASSVGNLQETQYFGPGTRLLVL.